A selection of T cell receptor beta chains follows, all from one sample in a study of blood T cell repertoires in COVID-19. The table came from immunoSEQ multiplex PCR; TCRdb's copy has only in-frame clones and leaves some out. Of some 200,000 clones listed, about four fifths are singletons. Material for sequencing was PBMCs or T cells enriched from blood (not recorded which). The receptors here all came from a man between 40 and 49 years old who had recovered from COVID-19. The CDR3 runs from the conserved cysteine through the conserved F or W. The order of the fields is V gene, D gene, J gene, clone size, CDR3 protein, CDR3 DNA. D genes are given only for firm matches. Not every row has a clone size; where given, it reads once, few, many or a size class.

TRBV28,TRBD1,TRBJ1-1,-,CASITPGTGNTEAFF,TGTGCCAGCATCACACCAGGGACAGGGAACACTGAAGCTTTCTTT
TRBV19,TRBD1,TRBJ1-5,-,CASRPGGFSNQPQHF,TGTGCCAGTAGGCCAGGGGGCTTCAGCAATCAGCCCCAGCATTTT
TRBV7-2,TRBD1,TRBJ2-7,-,CASGQGVSTYEQYF,TGTGCCAGCGGCCAGGGGGTTTCAACCTACGAGCAGTACTTC
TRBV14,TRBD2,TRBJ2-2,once,CASSLLGLAGALTGELFF,TGTGCCAGCAGCCTGTTGGGGCTAGCGGGCGCCCTAACCGGGGAGCTGTTTTTT
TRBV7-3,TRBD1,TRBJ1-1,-,CASSQKGQGFFKETEAFF,TGTGCCAGCAGCCAAAAAGGACAGGGGTTCTTCAAGGAAACTGAAGCTTTCTTT
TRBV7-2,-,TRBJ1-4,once,CASSTHSSNEKLFF,TGTGCCAGCAGCACCCACAGTTCTAATGAAAAACTGTTTTTT
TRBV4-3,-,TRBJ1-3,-,CASSQDQEDTIYF,TGCGCCAGCAGCCAAGATCAGGAAGACACCATATATTTT
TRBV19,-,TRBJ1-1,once,CASSRDGTGRNTEAFF,TGTGCCAGTAGTCGGGACGGAACAGGGCGTAACACTGAAGCTTTCTTT
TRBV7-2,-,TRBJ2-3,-,CASSLAGGIDTQYF,TGTGCCAGCAGCTTAGCCGGAGGGATAGATACGCAGTATTTT
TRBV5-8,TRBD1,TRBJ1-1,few,CASSLQGSDTEAFF,TGTGCCAGCAGCTTACAGGGGAGCGACACTGAAGCTTTCTTT
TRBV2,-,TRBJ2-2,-,CASSEKGIPNTGELFF,TGTGCCAGCAGTGAGAAGGGGATCCCGAACACCGGGGAGCTGTTTTTT
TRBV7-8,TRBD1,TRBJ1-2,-,CASSLGIGTGGGVYGYTF,TGTGCCAGCAGCTTAGGGATCGGGACAGGGGGAGGTGTCTATGGCTACACCTTC
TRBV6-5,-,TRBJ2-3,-,CASSYWGVGTDTQYF,TGTGCCAGCAGTTATTGGGGGGTAGGCACAGATACGCAGTATTTT
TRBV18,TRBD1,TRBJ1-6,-,CASSLGQGSNSPLHF,TGTGCCAGCTCCCTCGGACAGGGCTCTAATTCACCCCTCCACTTT
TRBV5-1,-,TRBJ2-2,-,CASSLGLAANTGELFF,TGCGCCAGCAGCTTGGGACTGGCGGCGAACACCGGGGAGCTGTTTTTT
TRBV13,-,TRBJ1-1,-,CASSLRAHTEAFF,TGTGCCAGCAGCTTAAGAGCGCACACTGAAGCTTTCTTT
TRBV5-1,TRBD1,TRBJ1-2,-,CASSLGTGGGLIYGYTF,TGCGCCAGCAGCTTGGGTACAGGGGGCGGTCTCATCTATGGCTACACCTTC
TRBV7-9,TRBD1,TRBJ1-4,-,CASSSGTDVEKLFF,TGTGCCAGCAGCTCCGGGACAGACGTTGAAAAACTGTTTTTT
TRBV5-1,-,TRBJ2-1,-,CASSLAMGRYNEQFF,TGCGCCAGCAGCTTGGCCATGGGCCGATACAATGAGCAGTTCTTC
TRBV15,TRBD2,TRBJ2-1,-,CATSRAGTSGRAEQFF,TGTGCCACCAGCAGAGCCGGGACTAGCGGGAGGGCTGAGCAGTTCTTC
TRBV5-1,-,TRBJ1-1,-,CASSVKMNTEAFF,TGCGCCAGCAGCGTAAAAATGAACACTGAAGCTTTCTTT
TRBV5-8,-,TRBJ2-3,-,CASSLAVSGTDTQYF,TGTGCCAGCAGCTTGGCCGTTAGCGGCACAGATACGCAGTATTTT
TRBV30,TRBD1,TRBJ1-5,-,CAWSQQGSQPQHF,TGTGCCTGGTCGCAACAGGGGAGTCAGCCCCAGCATTTT
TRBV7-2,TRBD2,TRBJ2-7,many,CASSALAGRGSYEQYF,TGTGCCAGCAGCGCTCTAGCGGGCCGAGGCTCCTACGAGCAGTACTTC
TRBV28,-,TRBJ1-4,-,CASRGGGRGEKLFF,TGTGCCAGCAGGGGCGGGGGACGGGGTGAAAAACTGTTTTTT
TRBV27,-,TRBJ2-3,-,CASRDSLVDTQYF,TGTGCCAGCCGGGACTCCCTTGTGGATACGCAGTATTTT
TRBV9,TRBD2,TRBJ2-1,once,CASSGSPSGSSYNEQFF,TGTGCCAGCAGCGGATCACCTAGCGGCAGCTCCTACAATGAGCAGTTCTTC
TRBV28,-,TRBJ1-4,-,CASRNTDIMIEKLFF,TGTGCCAGCAGGAATACGGACATTATGATTGAAAAACTGTTTTTT
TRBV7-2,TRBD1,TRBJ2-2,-,CASSDQGQIYTGELFF,TGTGCCAGCAGCGACCAGGGACAGATCTACACCGGGGAGCTGTTTTTT
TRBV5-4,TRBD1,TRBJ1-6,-,CASSSTGVGSPLHF,TGTGCCAGCAGCTCAACAGGGGTGGGGTCACCCCTCCACTTT
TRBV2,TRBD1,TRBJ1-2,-,CASSPRVQGVDGYTF,TGTGCCAGCAGCCCACGCGTGCAGGGGGTGGATGGCTACACCTTC
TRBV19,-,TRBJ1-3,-,CASTEVSSGNTIYF,TGTGCCAGTACGGAAGTTTCTAGCGGAAACACCATATATTTT
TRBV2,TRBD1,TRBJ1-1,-,CASSGTGGSLEAFF,TGTGCCAGCAGTGGGACAGGCGGAAGCCTTGAAGCTTTCTTT
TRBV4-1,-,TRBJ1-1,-,CASSPSVAGNTEAFF,TGCGCCAGCAGCCCGTCCGTGGCGGGGAATACTGAAGCTTTCTTT
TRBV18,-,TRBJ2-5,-,CASSPTSPQETQYF,TGTGCCAGCTCACCTACAAGTCCACAAGAGACCCAGTACTTC
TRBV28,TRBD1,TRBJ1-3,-,CASTAPGTASPFSSGNTIYF,TGTGCCAGCACCGCACCCGGGACAGCCTCACCTTTCAGCTCTGGAAACACCATATATTTT
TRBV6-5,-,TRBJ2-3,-,CASSYYYGRETDTQYF,TGTGCCAGCAGTTACTACTACGGACGGGAGACAGATACGCAGTATTTT
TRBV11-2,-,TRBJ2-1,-,CASRSVPRNEQFF,TGTGCCAGCAGATCCGTCCCTAGGAATGAGCAGTTCTTC
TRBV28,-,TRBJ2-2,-,CLTCDRNTGELFF,TGTCTGACTTGCGACCGGAACACCGGGGAGCTGTTTTTT
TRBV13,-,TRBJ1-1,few,CASSLTLNTEAFF,TGTGCCAGCAGCCTGACACTGAACACTGAAGCTTTCTTT
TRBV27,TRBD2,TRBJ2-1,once,CASSSLTSGLQFF,TGTGCCAGCAGTTCCTTGACTAGCGGGCTGCAGTTCTTC
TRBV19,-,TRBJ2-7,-,CASSIGASEQYF,TGTGCCAGTAGTATTGGAGCGAGCGAGCAGTACTTC
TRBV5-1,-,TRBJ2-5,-,CASSLTGGGQETQYF,TGCGCCAGCAGCTTGACAGGGGGGGGCCAAGAGACCCAGTACTTC
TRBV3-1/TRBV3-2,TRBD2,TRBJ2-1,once,CASSQAVAGGNEQFF,TGTGCCAGCAGCCAAGCAGTAGCGGGGGGCAATGAGCAGTTCTTC
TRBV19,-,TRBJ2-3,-,CASSIQRTDLSDTQYF,TGTGCCAGTAGTATCCAAAGGACTGACCTCTCAGATACGCAGTATTTT
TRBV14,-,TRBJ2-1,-,CASSPLTGTYNEQFF,TGTGCCAGCAGCCCGCTAACCGGGACCTACAATGAGCAGTTCTTC
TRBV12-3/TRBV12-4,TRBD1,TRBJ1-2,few,CASSLQGDDGYTF,TGTGCCAGCAGCCTACAGGGGGACGATGGCTACACCTTC
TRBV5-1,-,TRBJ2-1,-,CASSWSGRSSYNEQFF,TGCGCCAGCAGCTGGTCGGGGAGAAGCTCCTACAATGAGCAGTTCTTC
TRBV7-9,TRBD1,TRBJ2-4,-,CASATGDKNIQYF,TGTGCCAGCGCTACAGGGGACAAAAACATTCAGTACTTC
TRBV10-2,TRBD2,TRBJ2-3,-,CASWSGRASTDTQYF,TGCGCCAGCTGGAGCGGGAGGGCGAGCACAGATACGCAGTATTTT
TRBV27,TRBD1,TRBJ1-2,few,CASSYDRVGYGYTF,TGTGCCAGCAGTTACGACAGGGTCGGCTATGGCTACACCTTC
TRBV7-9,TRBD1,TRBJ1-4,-,CASSYAKGGAGSNEKLFF,TGTGCCAGCAGTTATGCGAAAGGGGGCGCTGGGTCTAATGAAAAACTGTTTTTT
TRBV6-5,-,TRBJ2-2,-,CASSPQLSGELFF,TGTGCCAGCAGTCCCCAATTGAGCGGGGAGCTGTTTTTT
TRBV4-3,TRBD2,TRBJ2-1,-,CASSPDGLAGVGGYNEQFF,TGCGCCAGCAGCCCTGACGGACTAGCGGGAGTAGGCGGGTACAATGAGCAGTTCTTC